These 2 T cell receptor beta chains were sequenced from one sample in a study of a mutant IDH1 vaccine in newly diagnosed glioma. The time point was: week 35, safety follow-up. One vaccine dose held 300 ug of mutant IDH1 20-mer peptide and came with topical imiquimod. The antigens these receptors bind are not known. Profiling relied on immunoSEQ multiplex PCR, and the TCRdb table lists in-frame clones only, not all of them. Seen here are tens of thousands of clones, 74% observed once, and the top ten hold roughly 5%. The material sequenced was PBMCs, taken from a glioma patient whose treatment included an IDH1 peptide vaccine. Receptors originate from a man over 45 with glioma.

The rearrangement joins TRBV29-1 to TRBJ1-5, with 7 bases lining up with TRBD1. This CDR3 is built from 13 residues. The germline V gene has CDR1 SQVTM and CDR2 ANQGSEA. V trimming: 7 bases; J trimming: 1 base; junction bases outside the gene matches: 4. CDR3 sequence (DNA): TGCAGCGCCCAGGGGGAAAGCAATCAGCCCCAGCATTTT. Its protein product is CSAQGESNQPQHF.

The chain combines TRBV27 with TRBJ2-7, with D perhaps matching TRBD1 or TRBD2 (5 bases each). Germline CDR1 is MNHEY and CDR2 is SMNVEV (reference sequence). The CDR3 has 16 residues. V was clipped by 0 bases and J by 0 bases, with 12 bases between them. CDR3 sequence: CASSLSGTVFSYEQYF. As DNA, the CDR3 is TGTGCCAGCAGTTTATCCGGGACGGTGTTCTCCTACGAGCAGTACTTC.